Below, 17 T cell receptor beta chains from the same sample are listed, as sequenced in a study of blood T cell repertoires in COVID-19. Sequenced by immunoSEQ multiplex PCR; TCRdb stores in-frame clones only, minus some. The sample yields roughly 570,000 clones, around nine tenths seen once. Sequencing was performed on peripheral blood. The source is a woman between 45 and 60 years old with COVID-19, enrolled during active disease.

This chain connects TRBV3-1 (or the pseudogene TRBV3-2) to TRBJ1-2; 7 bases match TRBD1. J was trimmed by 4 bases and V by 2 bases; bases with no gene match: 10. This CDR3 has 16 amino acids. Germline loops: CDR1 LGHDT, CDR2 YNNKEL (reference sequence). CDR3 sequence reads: CASSQWVAGGGYGYTF. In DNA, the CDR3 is TGTGCCAGCAGCCAATGGGTAGCAGGGGGAGGCTATGGCTACACCTTC.

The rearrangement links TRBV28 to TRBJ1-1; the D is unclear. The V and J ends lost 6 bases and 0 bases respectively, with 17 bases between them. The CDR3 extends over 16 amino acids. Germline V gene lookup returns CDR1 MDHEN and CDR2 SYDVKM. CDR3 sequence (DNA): TGTGCCAGCAGCCCCGAGGAACTTCTTATGAACACTGAAGCTTTCTTT. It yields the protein CASSPEELLMNTEAFF.

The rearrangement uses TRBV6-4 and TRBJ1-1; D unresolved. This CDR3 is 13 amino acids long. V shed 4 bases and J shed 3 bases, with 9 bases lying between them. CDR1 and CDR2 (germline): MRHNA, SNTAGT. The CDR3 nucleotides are TGTGCCAGCAGTGCCGGGGTTTACACTGAAGCTTTCTTT. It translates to CASSAGVYTEAFF.

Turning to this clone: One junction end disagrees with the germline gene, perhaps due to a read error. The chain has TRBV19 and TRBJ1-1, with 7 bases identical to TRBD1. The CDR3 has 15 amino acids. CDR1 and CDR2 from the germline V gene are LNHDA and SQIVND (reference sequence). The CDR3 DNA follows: TGTGCCAGTAGTTTAGACAGGGTAATCGGCACTGAAGCTTTCTTT. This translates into CASSLDRVIGTEAFF.

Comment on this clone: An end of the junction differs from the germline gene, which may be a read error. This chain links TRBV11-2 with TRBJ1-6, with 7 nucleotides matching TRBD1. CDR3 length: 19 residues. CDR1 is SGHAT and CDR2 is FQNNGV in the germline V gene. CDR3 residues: CASSQTMTGPSSYSSPLHF. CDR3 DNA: TGTGCCAGCAGCCAAACCATGACAGGGCCCAGCTCCTATAGTTCACCCCTCCACTTT. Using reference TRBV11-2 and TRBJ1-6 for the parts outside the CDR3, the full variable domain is EAGVAQSPRYKIIEKRQSVAFWCNPISGHATLYWYQQILGQGPKLLIQFQNNGVVDDSQLPKDRFSAERLKGVDSTLKIQPAKLEDSAVYLCASSQTMTGPSSYSSPLHFGNGTRLTVT.

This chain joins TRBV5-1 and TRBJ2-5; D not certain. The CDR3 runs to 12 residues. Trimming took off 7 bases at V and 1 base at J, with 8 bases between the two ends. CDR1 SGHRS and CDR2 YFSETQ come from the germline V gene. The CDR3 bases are TGCGCCAGCGGCCCTCTCCAAGAGACCCAGTACTTC. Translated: CASGPLQETQYF. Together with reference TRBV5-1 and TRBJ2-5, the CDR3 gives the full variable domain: KAGVTQTPRYLIKTRGQQVTLSCSPISGHRSVSWYQQTPGQGLQFLFEYFSETQRNKGNFPGRFSGRQFSNSRSEMNVSTLELGDSALYLCASGPLQETQYFGPGTRLLVL.

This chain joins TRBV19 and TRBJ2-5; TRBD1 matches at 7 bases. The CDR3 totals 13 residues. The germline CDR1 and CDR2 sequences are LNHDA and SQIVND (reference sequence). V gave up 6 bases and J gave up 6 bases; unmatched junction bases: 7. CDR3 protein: CASSLDRAQTQYF. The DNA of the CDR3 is TGTGCCAGTAGCCTAGACAGGGCCCAGACCCAGTACTTC.

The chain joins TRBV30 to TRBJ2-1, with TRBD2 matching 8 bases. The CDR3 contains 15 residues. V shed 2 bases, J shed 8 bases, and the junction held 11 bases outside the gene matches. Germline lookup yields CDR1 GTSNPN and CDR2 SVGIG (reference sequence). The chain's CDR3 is CAWSTALGLDDEQFF. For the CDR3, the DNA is TGTGCCTGGAGTACCGCCTTGGGACTAGACGATGAGCAGTTCTTC.

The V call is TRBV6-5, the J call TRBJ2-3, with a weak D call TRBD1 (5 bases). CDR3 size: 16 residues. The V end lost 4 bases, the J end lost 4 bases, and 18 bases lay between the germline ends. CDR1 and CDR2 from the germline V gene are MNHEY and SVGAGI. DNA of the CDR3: TGTGCCAGCAGTTTCAGGGTTCGGCTACTTGCAGATACGCAGTATTTT. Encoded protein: CASSFRVRLLADTQYF.

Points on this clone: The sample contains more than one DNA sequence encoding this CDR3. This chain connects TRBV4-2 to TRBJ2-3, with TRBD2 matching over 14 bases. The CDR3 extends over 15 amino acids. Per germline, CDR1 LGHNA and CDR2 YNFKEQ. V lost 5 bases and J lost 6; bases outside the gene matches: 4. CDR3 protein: CASSRLAGGPDTQYF. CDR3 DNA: TGTGCCAGCAGCAGACTAGCGGGGGGGCCGGATACGCAGTATTTT.

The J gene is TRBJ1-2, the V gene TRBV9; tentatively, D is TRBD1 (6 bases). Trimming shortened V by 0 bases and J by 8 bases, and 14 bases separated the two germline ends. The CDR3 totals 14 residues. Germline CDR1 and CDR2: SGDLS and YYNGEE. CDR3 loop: CASSVGSGHQGYTF. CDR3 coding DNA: TGTGCCAGCAGCGTAGGATCGGGACATCAGGGCTACACCTTC.

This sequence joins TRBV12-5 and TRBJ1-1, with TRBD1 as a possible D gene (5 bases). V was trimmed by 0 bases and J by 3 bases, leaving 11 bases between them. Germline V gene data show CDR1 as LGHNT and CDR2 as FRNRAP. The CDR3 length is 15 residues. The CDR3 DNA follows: TGTGCTAGTGGTTTGGTACTCTCCAGGGACACTGAAGCTTTCTTT. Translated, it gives CASGLVLSRDTEAFF.

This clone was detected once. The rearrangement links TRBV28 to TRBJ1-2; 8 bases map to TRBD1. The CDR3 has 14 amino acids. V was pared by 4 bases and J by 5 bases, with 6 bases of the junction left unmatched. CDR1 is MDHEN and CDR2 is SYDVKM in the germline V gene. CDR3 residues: CASSSGGADYGYTF. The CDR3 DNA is TGTGCCAGCAGTTCAGGGGGCGCCGATTATGGCTACACCTTC.

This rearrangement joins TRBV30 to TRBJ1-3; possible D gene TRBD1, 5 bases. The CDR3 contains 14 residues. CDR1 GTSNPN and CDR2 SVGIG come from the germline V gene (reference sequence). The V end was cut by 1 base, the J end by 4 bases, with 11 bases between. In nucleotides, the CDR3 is TGTGCCTGGAGTGAGGGGTCAGCCGGAAACACCATATATTTT. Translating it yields CAWSEGSAGNTIYF.

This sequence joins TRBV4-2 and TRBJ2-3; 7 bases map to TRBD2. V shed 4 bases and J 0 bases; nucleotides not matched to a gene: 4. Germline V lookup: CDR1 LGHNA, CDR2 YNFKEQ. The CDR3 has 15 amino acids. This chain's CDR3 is CASSPTSVSTDTQYF. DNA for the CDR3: TGTGCCAGCAGCCCTACTAGCGTTAGCACAGATACGCAGTATTTT.

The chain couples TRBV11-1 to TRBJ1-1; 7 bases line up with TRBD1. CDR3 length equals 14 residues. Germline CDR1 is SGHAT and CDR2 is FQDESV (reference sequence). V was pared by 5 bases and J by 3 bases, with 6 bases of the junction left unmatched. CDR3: CASSPMGQHTEAFF. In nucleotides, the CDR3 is TGTGCCAGCAGCCCAATGGGACAGCACACTGAAGCTTTCTTT. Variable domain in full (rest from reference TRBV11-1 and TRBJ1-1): EAEVAQSPRYKITEKSQAVAFWCDPISGHATLYWYRQILGQGPELLVQFQDESVVDDSQLPKDRFSAERLKGVDSTLKIQPAELGDSAMYLCASSPMGQHTEAFFGQGTRLTVV.

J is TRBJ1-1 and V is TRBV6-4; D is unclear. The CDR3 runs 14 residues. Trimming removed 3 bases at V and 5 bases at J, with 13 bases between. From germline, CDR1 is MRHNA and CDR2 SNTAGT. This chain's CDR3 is CASSEKEGRTEAFF. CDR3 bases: TGTGCCAGCAGTGAAAAGGAGGGTAGGACTGAAGCTTTCTTT.